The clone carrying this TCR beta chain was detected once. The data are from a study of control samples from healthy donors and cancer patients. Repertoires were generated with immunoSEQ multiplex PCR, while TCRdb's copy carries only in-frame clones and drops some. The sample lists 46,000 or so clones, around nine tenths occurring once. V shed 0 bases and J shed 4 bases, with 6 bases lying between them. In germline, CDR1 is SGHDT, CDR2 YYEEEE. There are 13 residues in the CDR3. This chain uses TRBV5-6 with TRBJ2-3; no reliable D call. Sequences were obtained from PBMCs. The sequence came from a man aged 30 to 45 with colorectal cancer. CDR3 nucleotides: TGTGCCAGCAGCTTGGACGGTTCAGATACGCAGTATTTT. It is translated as CASSLDGSDTQYF.